The 11 T cell receptor beta chains below come from one sample, sequenced in a study of quantifying T cell responses using KT2 cells. About the research overall: TCR alpha and beta constant-region primers primed reverse transcription of RNA.

A single-stranded UMI oligo with SP2 sequence was ligated to cDNA 3' ends. An equimolar mix of RC1.1 and RC1.2 primed the beta chain across TRBC1 and TRBC2. MiXCR, applied by TCRdb to the UMI-ligation and nested PCR reads, yields one record per CDR3 protein. The sample yields just under 50,000 distinct CDR3 sequences, roughly 12% seen once. The sequenced material came from PBMCs spiked with cells of the T cell clone KT2. The source of these receptors is a human donor.

This clonotype was counted a few times. V and J are TRBV20-1 and TRBJ2-1; D not resolved. Trimming shortened V by 0 bases and J by 3 bases, and 15 bases separated the two germline ends. Germline V gene sequence: CDR1 DFQATT, CDR2 SNEGSKA (reference sequence). The CDR3 covers 16 residues. This chain's CDR3 is CSARDGSSGDYNEQFF. The CDR3, as DNA: TGCAGTGCTAGAGACGGCTCGAGTGGGGACTACAATGAGCAGTTCTTC.

This clonotype turned up a few times. The CDR3 DNA reads as TGCGCCAGCAGCTTGGATGGCTTAGGGGGCTCCTACGAGCAGTACTTC. Translating it yields CASSLDGLGGSYEQYF. The genes are TRBV5-1 and TRBJ2-7, with a tentative D call TRBD1 (6 bases). Germline V gene sequence: CDR1 SGHRS, CDR2 YFSETQ. V lost 0 bases and J lost 0, with 13 bases in between. The CDR3 sequence is 16 residues long.

This clonotype has a handful of counts. The chain employs TRBV6-1 and TRBJ1-2, with 8 nucleotides matching TRBD1. CDR3 length equals 17 residues. V was pared by 4 bases and J by 5 bases, with 15 bases of the junction left unmatched. Germline assignment: CDR1 MNHNS and CDR2 SASEGT. The CDR3 DNA reads TGTGCCAGCAGTGTTTCCGGGACAGGACCGATATCATATGGCTACACCTTC. It codes for CASSVSGTGPISYGYTF.

This clonotype showed up many times. The chain joins TRBV7-2 to TRBJ2-3; D is unclear. V was pared by 5 bases and J by 1 base, with 7 bases between. CDR3 length: 13 amino acids. Germline loops: CDR1 SGHTA, CDR2 FQGNSA. The CDR3 bases are TGTGCCAGCAGCCGCCAGGGCACAGATACGCAGTATTTT. This sequence encodes CASSRQGTDTQYF. The variable domain in full, completed from reference TRBV7-2 and TRBJ2-3, reads GAGVSQSPSNKVTEKGKDVELRCDPISGHTALYWYRQSLGQGLEFLIYFQGNSAPDKSGLPSDRFSAERTGGSVSTLTIQRTQQEDSAVYLCASSRQGTDTQYFGPGTRLTVL.

The sample holds many counts of this clonotype. CDR3 nucleotide sequence: TGTGCCAGCTCACCATCCGGCCAGGGGGACACTGAAGCTTTCTTT. Translated, it gives CASSPSGQGDTEAFF. V is TRBV18 and J is TRBJ1-1, with 7 nucleotides matching TRBD1. The CDR3 extends over 15 amino acids. V gave up 2 bases and J gave up 3 bases; unmatched junction bases: 6. Germline CDR1 is KGHSH and CDR2 is LQKENI. Full variable domain (rest looked up from reference TRBV18 and TRBJ1-1): NAGVMQNPRHLVRRRGQEARLRCSPMKGHSHVYWYRQLPEEGLKFMVYLQKENIIDESGMPKERFSAEFPKEGPSILRIQQVVRGDSAAYFCASSPSGQGDTEAFFGQGTRLTVV.

There are a few counts of this clonotype. This chain uses TRBV12-3 or TRBV12-4 with TRBJ2-7; 9 bases line up with TRBD2. The CDR3 extends over 20 amino acids. V trimming: 4 bases; J trimming: 1 base; junction bases outside the gene matches: 20. The CDR3 bases are TGTGCCAGCAGTTCGAAACTACCCTTATTGGGCGGGAGGGGGTCCTACGAGCAGTACTTC. This gives the protein CASSSKLPLLGGRGSYEQYF.

This clonotype was counted at least ten times. The V and J genes are TRBV6-1 and TRBJ2-3; 8 nucleotides agree with TRBD2. The CDR3 is made up of 15 amino acids. J was trimmed by 1 base and V by 3 bases; bases with no gene match: 3. Germline loops: CDR1 MNHNS, CDR2 SASEGT. The CDR3 sequence is CASSESGGRTDTQYF. CDR3 coding DNA: TGTGCCAGCAGTGAGTCGGGGGGGCGCACAGATACGCAGTATTTT.

The chain links TRBV29-1 to TRBJ2-3; 7 bases agree with TRBD2. Germline CDR1 and CDR2: SQVTM and ANQGSEA. V trimming: 0 bases; J trimming: 4 bases; junction bases outside the gene matches: 7. The CDR3 length is 15 residues. The CDR3 bases are TGCAGCGTTGAAGATGGGCGGCGGGAGTCAGATACGCAGTATTTT. Its translation is CSVEDGRRESDTQYF.

This chain joins TRBV4-1 and TRBJ1-5; 7 nucleotides match TRBD1. With 6 bases clipped from V and 6 bases from J, the junction kept 5 bases outside the gene matches. The CDR3 runs 13 residues. Germline CDR1 MGHRA, CDR2 YSYEKL. In nucleotides, the CDR3 is TGCGCCAGCAGTCCAGGGGGGACTCAGCCCCAGCATTTT. It specifies CASSPGGTQPQHF.

Ten or more counts support this clonotype. The J gene is TRBJ2-1, the V gene TRBV12-3 or TRBV12-4, with 8 positions matching TRBD1. V was pared by 7 bases and J by 9 bases, with 11 bases of the junction left unmatched. The CDR3 has 14 residues. The CDR3 DNA follows: TGTGCCAGCACCCCGACAGGGGTGCGAGGTGAGCAGTTCTTC. This encodes CASTPTGVRGEQFF.

This clonotype was seen at least ten times. V and J are TRBV2 and TRBJ2-1; 7 nucleotides line up with TRBD2. J lost 3 bases, V lost 3 bases, and 5 bases had no gene match. The CDR3 sequence is 15 residues long. The germline gives CDR1 SNHLY, CDR2 FYNNEI. CDR3 residues: CASSDLPGGYNEQFF. The CDR3 coding sequence is TGTGCCAGCAGTGACCTACCGGGGGGCTACAATGAGCAGTTCTTC.